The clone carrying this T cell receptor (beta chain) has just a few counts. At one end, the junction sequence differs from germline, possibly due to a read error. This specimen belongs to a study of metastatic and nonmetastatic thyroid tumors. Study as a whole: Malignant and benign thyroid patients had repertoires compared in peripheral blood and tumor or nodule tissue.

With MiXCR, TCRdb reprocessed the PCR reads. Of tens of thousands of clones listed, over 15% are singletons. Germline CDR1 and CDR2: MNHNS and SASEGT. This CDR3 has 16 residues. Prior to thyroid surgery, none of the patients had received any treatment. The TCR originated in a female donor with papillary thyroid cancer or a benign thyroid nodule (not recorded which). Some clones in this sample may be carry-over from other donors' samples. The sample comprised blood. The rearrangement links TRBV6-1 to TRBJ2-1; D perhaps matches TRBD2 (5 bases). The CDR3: CASSPSSAGGYNEHFF. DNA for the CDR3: TGTGCCAGCAGTCCCTCCTCGGCGGGTGGCTACAATGAGCATTTCTTC.